The 25 T cell receptor beta chains reported below all come from one sample, sequenced in a study of response to subunit inactivated influenza vaccine. TCRdb reprocessed the RT-PCR reads via MiXCR and lists one record per CDR3 protein. The sample holds about 170,000 distinct CDR3 sequences; about an eighth are singletons and the top ten take 25% to 30%. The same data also went into a second study, on T cells expressing NK-cell markers. That paper notes: Generation of TCR beta cDNA was performed by 5'RACE template switching incorporating UMIs.

The material was CD8+ T cells sorted from PBMCs, obtained 11 to 12 days after vaccination. These receptors came from a man aged 50 or older who received an inactivated influenza vaccine.

In this sample, this clonotype turned up a few times. DNA of the CDR3: TGTGCCAGCAGCCAAGATTCGGGGGCGACTAGCGGGACGGCGGATACGCAGTATTTT. Translated, it gives CASSQDSGATSGTADTQYF. This rearrangement joins TRBV3-1 to TRBJ2-3; 11 bases agree with TRBD2. V shed 0 bases, J shed 6 bases, and the junction held 14 bases outside the gene matches. This CDR3 is built from 19 residues. Germline V lookup: CDR1 LGHDT, CDR2 YNNKEL (reference sequence).

This clonotype was picked up a small number of times. This rearrangement joins TRBV28 to TRBJ2-1; TRBD2 agrees at 11 bases. Germline V gene data show CDR1 as MDHEN and CDR2 as SYDVKM. The V segment lost 6 bases and the J segment 3 bases; nucleotides outside the gene matches: 4. The CDR3 totals 15 residues. The CDR3 here is CASRKGLADYNEQFF. The DNA of the CDR3 is TGTGCCAGCAGGAAGGGACTAGCGGACTACAATGAGCAGTTCTTC.

The sample holds one count of this clonotype. The J gene is TRBJ2-1, the V gene TRBV7-9, with 7 bases aligning to TRBD1. Germline loops: CDR1 SEHNR, CDR2 FQNEAQ (reference sequence). The junction had 7 bases not matched to a gene; V was cut back by 4 bases and J by 7 bases. There are 14 residues in the CDR3. The CDR3 coding sequence is TGTGCCAGCAGCTCCCGACAGGGATGGAATGAGCAGTTCTTC. This encodes CASSSRQGWNEQFF.

The chain joins TRBV6-2 or TRBV6-3 to TRBJ2-7, with D maybe TRBD2 (6 bases). V lost 7 bases, J lost 3 bases, and 19 bases lay in between. This CDR3 has 15 residues. The germline CDR1 and CDR2 sequences are MNHEY and SVGEGT. In DNA form, the CDR3 reads TGTGCCAGCAATGCCTTGGGGGGAGTTAGCTACGAGCAGTACTTC. It yields the protein CASNALGGVSYEQYF.

This clonotype was observed a few times. The chain is built from TRBV30 and TRBJ2-5; 10 bases line up with TRBD2. Germline V gene lookup returns CDR1 GTSNPN and CDR2 SVGIG (reference sequence). Trimming removed 2 bases from V and 5 bases from J; junction bases left unmatched: 8. The CDR3 runs to 15 residues. CDR3 in DNA: TGTGCCTGGAGTAATCTAGCGGGAGAATATGAGACCCAGTACTTC. Protein product: CAWSNLAGEYETQYF.

This clonotype was observed a handful of times. J is TRBJ2-5 and V is TRBV9, with D possibly being TRBD1 or TRBD2 (5 bases each). CDR1 is SGDLS, CDR2 YYNGEE, per germline. V lost 0 bases and J lost 3, with 15 bases in between. The CDR3 has 16 amino acids. The CDR3 loop reads CASSVEGALAEETQYF. The CDR3 bases are TGTGCCAGCAGCGTAGAAGGGGCGCTAGCTGAAGAGACCCAGTACTTC. Complete variable domain (other parts from reference TRBV9 and TRBJ2-5): DSGVTQTPKHLITATGQRVTLRCSPRSGDLSVYWYQQSLDQGLQFLIQYYNGEERAKGNILERFSAQQFPDLHSELNLSSLELGDSALYFCASSVEGALAEETQYFGPGTRLLVL.

CDR3 sequence reads: CSATGPLANSPLHF. DNA of the CDR3: TGCAGTGCGACGGGACCCCTTGCCAATTCACCCCTCCACTTT. V usage is TRBV20-1 and J usage is TRBJ1-6; D might be TRBD1 (5 bases). The CDR3 sequence is 14 residues long. The ends were cut back, 6 bases at V and 7 bases at J, with 16 bases in the middle. CDR1 is DFQATT and CDR2 is SNEGSKA in the germline V gene (reference sequence).

The V gene is TRBV24-1, the J gene TRBJ1-5; 7 bases match TRBD1. The CDR3 is made up of 10 amino acids. V was pared by 8 bases and J by 9 bases, with 0 bases of the junction left unmatched. Germline V gene sequence: CDR1 KGHDR, CDR2 SFDVKD. CDR3 residues: CATNRGPQHF. The CDR3 region has the DNA TGTGCCACCAACAGGGGGCCCCAGCATTTT.

This clonotype has a handful of counts. The chain carries TRBV30 and TRBJ2-5; TRBD1 aligns across 8 bases. CDR1 and CDR2 from the germline V gene are GTSNPN and SVGIG (reference sequence). Trimming at V came to 5 bases and at J to 1 base, leaving 6 bases not matched to a gene. The CDR3 contains 14 residues. In DNA form, the CDR3 reads TGTGCCTGGGGGCGGGGACAGGTCCAAGAGACCCAGTACTTC. Translated: CAWGRGQVQETQYF.

For this clonotype: Germline is not matched at one junction end, which may reflect a read error. This chain uses TRBV7-2 with TRBJ1-1; D not certain. The CDR3 loop spans 13 amino acids. CDR1 is SGHTA and CDR2 is FQGNSA in the germline V gene. CDR3 in amino acids: CASSLGPYTEAFF. The CDR3 nucleotides are TGTGCCAGTAGCTTAGGCCCATACACTGAAGCTTTCTTT.

This clonotype was observed a handful of times. The chain links TRBV5-5 to TRBJ2-3; D gene unclear. Germline assignment: CDR1 SGHKS and CDR2 YYEKEE (reference sequence). V lost 3 bases, J lost 2 bases, and 4 bases lay in between. The CDR3 has 12 residues. CDR3 sequence (DNA): TGTGCCAGCAGCTGGACCACAGATACGCAGTATTTT. Its protein is CASSWTTDTQYF.

The chain employs TRBV7-3 and TRBJ2-1, with TRBD2 identical over 9 bases. This CDR3 spans 16 amino acids. CDR1 and CDR2 from the germline V gene are SGHTA and FQGTGA. The V and J ends lost 5 bases and 6 bases, in that order; junction bases with no gene match: 11. CDR3 in DNA: TGTGCCAGCAGCCTCTATAGCGGGAGTATAGTCAATGAGCAGTTCTTC. Its translation is CASSLYSGSIVNEQFF.

This clonotype was observed many times. The V call is TRBV2, the J call TRBJ2-3, with TRBD1 matching over 7 bases. The germline CDR1 and CDR2 sequences are SNHLY and FYNNEI. V shed 4 bases and J 4 bases; nucleotides not matched to a gene: 11. The CDR3 spans 16 residues. The CDR3 DNA follows: TGTGCCAGCAGTGTCCCGCGAGTGGGACAGCCAGATACGCAGTATTTT. It codes for CASSVPRVGQPDTQYF.

A few counts support this clonotype. The V gene is TRBV7-9, the J gene TRBJ2-1; 9 bases fit TRBD2. The CDR3 runs 16 residues. Per the germline V gene, CDR1 is SEHNR and CDR2 is FQNEAQ (reference sequence). V was clipped by 5 bases and J by 6 bases; unmatched bases: 11. CDR3 coding DNA: TGTGCCAGCAGCCCCGAGGGCGGGAGGGCCAGCAATGAGCAGTTCTTC. Translation: CASSPEGGRASNEQFF.

This clonotype came up a few times. The CDR3 spells CASSSLAGGQGVLTDTQYF. CDR3 nucleotide sequence: TGTGCCAGCAGCTCACTAGCGGGAGGGCAAGGCGTACTCACAGATACGCAGTATTTT. This sequence joins TRBV7-6 and TRBJ2-3; 13 bases agree with TRBD2. Looked up from germline, CDR1 is SGHVS and CDR2 is FNYEAQ. CDR3 size: 19 residues. Germline trimming cut 4 bases from V and 2 bases from J; bases unmatched to any gene: 12.

The rearrangement links TRBV28 to TRBJ1-3, with a possible D match to TRBD1 (6 bases). This CDR3 is built from 14 residues. Germline CDR1 MDHEN, CDR2 SYDVKM. Deletions cut 6 bases from V and 2 bases from J, with 11 bases between. The CDR3 sequence is CASRRQGTGNTIYF. CDR3 DNA: TGTGCCAGCAGAAGGCAGGGGACTGGAAACACCATATATTTT. The full variable domain, completed using reference TRBV28 and TRBJ1-3, is DVKVTQSSRYLVKRTGEKVFLECVQDMDHENMFWYRQDPGLGLRLIYFSYDVKMKEKGDIPEGYSVSREKKERFSLILESASTNQTSMYLCASRRQGTGNTIYFGEGSWLTVV.

This clonotype was recorded at least ten times. The chain links TRBV4-2 to TRBJ2-1; TRBD2 is a possible D gene (7 bases). Germline values: CDR1 LGHNA, CDR2 YNFKEQ. Trimming stripped 4 bases from V and 4 bases from J, with 23 bases between. The CDR3 length is 18 residues. The CDR3 DNA sequence: TGTGCCAGCAGCCTCCTAGCCGGGGAGGGGGTCGTTTACAATGAGCAGTTCTTC. Translating it yields CASSLLAGEGVVYNEQFF.

The chain carries TRBV6-1 and TRBJ2-7, with 10 nucleotides matching TRBD2. The CDR3 is 15 amino acids. CDR1 MNHNS and CDR2 SASEGT come from the germline V gene. V lost 5 bases, J lost 5 bases, and 9 bases stayed unmatched. In DNA form, the CDR3 reads TGTGCCAGCAGTCCGTTAGCGGGGGGAATCGACGAGCAGTACTTC. It translates to CASSPLAGGIDEQYF.

This chain uses TRBV7-2 with TRBJ2-5; 10 bases match TRBD2. V trimming: 2 bases; J trimming: 5 bases; junction bases outside the gene matches: 2. Germline V gene sequence: CDR1 SGHTA, CDR2 FQGNSA. This CDR3 is 14 amino acids long. In DNA form, the CDR3 reads TGTGCCAGCAGCTTAAGCGGGGGGGTTGAGACCCAGTACTTC. This codes for CASSLSGGVETQYF.

The chain joins TRBV28 to TRBJ1-5, with D uncertain. The CDR3 has 16 amino acids. The V gene's germline CDR1 is MDHEN and CDR2 SYDVKM. With 7 bases removed from V and 2 bases from J, the gap between germline ends came to 18 bases. The CDR3 region has the DNA TGTGCCAGCAACTCACGCTTGGGTTTTGGCAATCAGCCCCAGCATTTT. Translated: CASNSRLGFGNQPQHF.

At least ten counts were recorded for this clonotype. In nucleotides, the CDR3 is TGTGCCAGCAGGCTGACTCTCTACAATGAGCAGTTCTTC. Protein sequence: CASRLTLYNEQFF. The rearrangement links TRBV2 to TRBJ2-1; D not resolved. The V and J ends lost 6 bases and 3 bases respectively, with 9 bases between them. The CDR3 runs to 13 residues. Germline assignment: CDR1 SNHLY and CDR2 FYNNEI.

This clonotype was counted a few times. The chain employs TRBV3-1 and TRBJ2-6, with no clear D. CDR1 and CDR2 (germline): LGHDT, YNNKEL (reference sequence). The CDR3 totals 17 residues. Trimming pared 3 bases from V and 2 bases from J, leaving 14 bases between. CDR3 region: CASSHGLMKAGANVLTF. CDR3 coding DNA: TGTGCCAGCAGCCATGGGTTAATGAAAGCTGGGGCCAACGTCCTGACTTTC.

This clonotype has just a few counts. The chain employs TRBV13 and TRBJ2-7; 7 positions agree with TRBD1. CDR1 PRHDT and CDR2 FYEKMQ come from the germline V gene (reference sequence). With V trimmed by 4 bases and J by 2 bases, 5 bases remained unmatched. The CDR3 consists of 14 residues. CDR3 sequence reads: CASSSLDRAYEQYF. CDR3 nucleotides: TGTGCCAGCAGCTCCTTAGACAGGGCCTACGAGCAGTACTTC. Full variable domain (outside the CDR3, taken from reference TRBV13 and TRBJ2-7): AAGVIQSPRHLIKEKRETATLKCYPIPRHDTVYWYQQGPGQDPQFLISFYEKMQSDKGSIPDRFSAQQFSDYHSELNMSSLELGDSALYFCASSSLDRAYEQYFGPGTRLTVT.

In this sample, this clonotype turned up a few times. The genes are TRBV5-5 and TRBJ2-7; D is ambiguous. The germline V and J ends were trimmed by 1 base and 6 bases, with 14 bases remaining between them. CDR1 is SGHKS, CDR2 YYEKEE, per germline (reference sequence). CDR3 length: 14 amino acids. CDR3 residues: CASSLWKRSGEQYF. The CDR3 coding sequence is TGTGCCAGCAGCTTGTGGAAGCGTTCTGGCGAGCAGTACTTC. The entire variable domain, with the rest obtained from reference TRBV5-5 and TRBJ2-7, is as follows: DAGVTQSPTHLIKTRGQQVTLRCSPISGHKSVSWYQQVLGQGPQFIFQYYEKEERGRGNFPDRFSARQFPNYSSELNVNALLLGDSALYLCASSLWKRSGEQYFGPGTRLTVT.

The J gene is TRBJ1-2, the V gene TRBV20-1; no clear D. Germline V gene data show CDR1 as DFQATT and CDR2 as SNEGSKA (reference sequence). Trimming removed 0 bases at V and 3 bases at J, with 8 bases between. The CDR3 is 13 residues long. Written as DNA, the CDR3 is TGCAGTGCTAGAGATTATGATTACTATGGCTACACCTTC. This sequence encodes CSARDYDYYGYTF.